Detailed here is one T cell receptor beta chain. Its specificity is unknown. This sample is drawn from a study of T cell responses to AZD1222 COVID-19 vaccine. Points from the study as a whole: Repertoires were sampled only after the peak T cell response. Only six AZD1222 recipients tested seropositive at baseline. A rise in Spike-specific TCR breadth and depth followed two AZD1222 doses. There were mostly white British donors and more females than males, and clonal diversity was possibly underestimated.

V lost 4 bases to trimming and J lost 3 bases; unmatched junction nucleotides: 14. The CDR3 extends over 18 amino acids. Germline lookup yields CDR1 LNHDA and CDR2 SQIVND (reference sequence). Assay: immunoSEQ multiplex PCR; the TCRdb copy retains only in-frame clones and omits some. Of tens of thousands of clones in the sample, about nine tenths were seen once. This sequence joins TRBV19 and TRBJ2-1; 8 nucleotides agree with TRBD1. Material: peripheral blood, obtained on day 0 of AZD1222 vaccination. The source of this sequence is an adult in good health. The CDR3 nucleotides are TGTGCCAGTAGTACAATAGGGACAGGTTTATCGAGCTACAATGAGCAGTTCTTC. This gives the protein CASSTIGTGLSSYNEQFF.